The entry that follows covers one TCR beta chain sequence. The antigen it binds to is not known. No base-level quality is on record; no much larger clone is a single base apart. These data originate in a study of blood T cells in healthy people across ages (dated by TCRdb to about 2015). Concerning the study at large: In model experiments, roughly one uniquely barcoded TCR beta cDNA molecule per two T cells was captured by template switching. Donors of different ages were randomly distributed across sequencing lanes to avoid experimental bias. To track age-related changes in TCR beta repertoire diversity, the study relied on deep sequencing normalized with unique cDNA molecular identifiers. The donors were split into four age groups: young (average 16 years), middle-aged (39), aged (around 67) and long-lived (roughly 88). For two donors (one aged 18 to 30 and one aged 80 or older), the study analyzed two additional independent replicas of 1 million unique cDNA reads from the same blood draw.

The 35 to 40 donors, aged about 6 to 100 years, were systemically healthy Caucasian individuals from Russia. Approximately 9 milliliters of peripheral blood were collected from each donor into EDTA-treated Vacutainer tubes. Ficoll-Paque density-gradient centrifugation was used to isolate PBMCs, with at least 7 million per sample. Total RNA was extracted from PBMCs with Trizol reagent, with at least 5 micrograms obtained per sample. Naive CD45RAhigh/CD27high T cell percentages were measured by flow cytometry on a PBMC aliquot from every donor. CDR1 and CDR2, looked up from the germline V gene, are MGHDK and SYGVNS. V loses 3 bases, J loses 3 bases, and the germline ends lie 11 bases apart. Its CDR3 holds 14 amino acids, cysteine through phenylalanine. Kept here is only the CDR3 DNA, which spans 42 bases and is read in frame from base 1. The method behind the library was 5' RACE. A second PCR of roughly 6 to 12 cycles was performed with a sample-barcoded 5' primer and a J-beta primer mix. A template-switch 5' adaptor carrying 12 random nucleotides introduced a unique molecular identifier onto each TCR beta cDNA molecule. Each sample yielded at least 2.5 million CDR3-containing paired-end reads. First-strand cDNA synthesis was performed from all RNA using the Mint cDNA synthesis kit, with priming by a TRBC-specific oligonucleotide. After uracil-DNA glycosylase treatment, a first 18-cycle PCR used universal primers M1SS and BC2_uni_R on all cDNA. On the study's bioinformatics: For normalization, 1 million high-quality reads were randomly selected from each sample, with every read carrying a distinct molecular identifier. Instead of being binned into consensus sequences, reads with shared molecular identifiers were discarded. MiTCR, run with a Q25 quality threshold and the strictest error-elimination algorithm, handled CDR3 identification, clonotype clustering and error correction. Lower-bound total TCR beta diversity was estimated with a nonparametric unseen species model using Euler transformation. TCRdb took the public reads, trimmed them with fastp at Q25, ran MiXCR for clone calling and kept in-frame beta chains. Every distinct CDR3 protein forms one entry, paired with its most common genes and DNA. Here the V and J calls rest on TCRdb's processing, not on the authors' analysis. The sample table records fewer than 2 million distinct CDR3 sequences; about two fifths of these occur just once. The top ten clonotypes cover roughly 24% of the sample.

The investigation overall reported the following: The long-lived group showed more naive CD4+ T cells, fewer expanded clones and increased TCR diversity than the aged group, suggesting age selection. Total diversity estimates from one million sequenced T cells were considered lower bounds and underestimates. The percentage of naive T cells measured by flow cytometry correlated strongly with observed TCR beta diversity. Observed TCR beta diversity per million T cells fell roughly linearly with age, and a significant reduction was already apparent by age approximately 41. The CMV infection status of donors was not known, potentially confounding age-related changes in expanded clonotypes. Since profiling was done on bulk unsorted PBMCs, naive and antigen-experienced compartments could not be conclusively compared.

The V and J segments used are TRBV25-1 and TRBJ1-2; no D segment can be confidently identified. This TCR was recovered from a human donor in good health. Material for sequencing was blood. CDR3 loop: CASSDLASDYGYTF. The DNA sequence is TGTGCCAGCAGTGATTTAGCCAGTGACTATGGCTACACCTTC.